Detailed here is one T cell receptor beta chain. The sample originates from a study of CD8 T cells in Susac syndrome. The germline gives CDR1 ENHRY, CDR2 SYGVKD. This CDR3 has 13 amino acids. The V end was cut by 10 bases, the J end by 1 base, with 13 bases between. RNA in amounts of roughly 0.5 to 1 ug was reverse transcribed with random hexamers. The method of amplification for TCR beta CDR3 was immunoSEQ multiplex PCR, covering 54 Vbeta and 13 Jbeta. From the immunoSEQ multiplex PCR reads, TCRdb called clonotypes with MiXCR, one entry per CDR3 protein. The repertoire has around 69,000 distinct CDR3 sequences, 93% of them found once; the top ten carry about 0.41%.

The source of this sequence is a human donor with Susac syndrome. V is TRBV10-3 and J is TRBJ1-2, with D possibly being TRBD1 (5 bases). Sequencing was done on a sample of CD8+ T cells from PBMCs. The CDR3 loop is CATREEINYGYTF. In DNA form, the CDR3 reads TGTGCCACCAGGGAAGAAATTAACTATGGCTACACCTTC.